Below, 19 T cell receptor beta chains from the same sample are listed, as sequenced in a study of post-analysis software for immune sequencing data. Overall study findings and caveats: Patients carried a handful of TRBV segments more frequently than controls did, and TRBV5-6, TRBV5-1 and TRBV20-1 were among them.

The antigens these receptors bind are not known. Prepared TCR beta cDNA libraries contained unique molecular identifiers. TCRdb processed the PCR reads anew with MiXCR; each CDR3 protein has one entry. The repertoire holds roughly 400,000 distinct CDR3 sequences, with 30% to 45% as singletons. The sample comprised blood. The origin of the receptors is a girl aged 2-10 years with multiple sclerosis.

The CDR3 nucleotides are TGTGCCAGCAGTTACCCGAGTGAACGATGGGTTTACTATGGCTACACCTTC. Its protein is CASSYPSERWVYYGYTF. The chain carries TRBV6-2 or TRBV6-3 and TRBJ1-2; D is ambiguous. CDR1 and CDR2 (germline): MNHEY, SVGEGT. V was clipped by 2 bases and J by 3 bases, with 19 bases between them. This CDR3 comprises 17 residues.

V and J are TRBV7-2 and TRBJ2-1, with D perhaps matching TRBD1 (6 bases). Germline V lookup: CDR1 SGHTA, CDR2 FQGNSA. V was cut by 5 bases and J by 6 bases, with 17 bases left in between. CDR3 length: 15 amino acids. The CDR3 spells CASSRTANLANEQFF. CDR3 in DNA: TGTGCCAGCAGCAGGACAGCCAACCTCGCCAATGAGCAGTTCTTC.

The J gene is TRBJ1-5, the V gene TRBV20-1; possibly TRBD1 for D (5 bases). Trimming removed 5 bases at V and 4 bases at J, with 18 bases between. Germline assignment: CDR1 DFQATT and CDR2 SNEGSKA (reference sequence). The CDR3 covers 15 residues. CDR3 region: CSAPRGAGSNQPQHF. The CDR3 region has the DNA TGCAGTGCTCCGAGAGGGGCGGGGAGTAATCAGCCCCAGCATTTT.

This clonotype was seen a handful of times. The genes are TRBV29-1 and TRBJ2-1; TRBD2 might be the D (6 bases). The CDR3 covers 13 residues. The V end lost 5 bases, the J end lost 3 bases, and 11 bases lay between the germline ends. From germline, CDR1 is SQVTM and CDR2 ANQGSEA. The CDR3 is CSVRGRYYNEQFF. The CDR3 region has the DNA TGCAGCGTTCGTGGGAGGTACTACAATGAGCAGTTCTTC.

CDR3 sequence (DNA): TGCAGTGCCCACCTATACAATGAGCAGTTCTTC. As protein: CSAHLYNEQFF. The rearrangement links TRBV20-1 to TRBJ2-1; D is unresolved. This CDR3 contains 11 residues. V shed 6 bases and J shed 4 bases, with 7 bases lying between them. Germline V gene lookup returns CDR1 DFQATT and CDR2 SNEGSKA (reference sequence).

The chain is built from TRBV7-2 and TRBJ1-4, with D hard to call. Germline loops: CDR1 SGHTA, CDR2 FQGNSA. V lost 4 bases, J lost 2 bases, and 11 bases lay in between. The CDR3 runs 15 residues. This CDR3 reads CASSSQWGTNEKLFF. CDR3 coding DNA: TGTGCCAGCAGCTCCCAATGGGGTACTAATGAAAAACTGTTTTTT.

The genes are TRBV4-3 and TRBJ2-7; D ambiguous. V was trimmed by 0 bases and J by 3 bases, leaving 9 bases between them. Germline V lookup: CDR1 LGHNA, CDR2 YSLEER. The length of the CDR3 is 14 residues. CDR3 coding DNA: TGCGCCAGCAGCCAAGACCGGTTGATCTACGAGCAGTACTTC. Its translation: CASSQDRLIYEQYF.

The table lists this clonotype with a few counts. This chain joins TRBV20-1 and TRBJ2-7, with a possible D match to TRBD2 (6 bases). Germline assignment: CDR1 DFQATT and CDR2 SNEGSKA (reference sequence). The V end was cut by 6 bases, the J end by 0 bases, with 15 bases between. The CDR3 loop spans 14 amino acids. CDR3 DNA: TGCAGTGCCCCGGGACTTTTGAGCTCCTACGAGCAGTACTTC. Protein product: CSAPGLLSSYEQYF.

The chain uses TRBV20-1 and TRBJ2-7; no firm D call. The V and J ends lost 0 bases and 3 bases respectively, with 3 bases between them. The CDR3 is 11 residues long. Germline-derived CDR1 and CDR2 are DFQATT and SNEGSKA (reference sequence). CDR3 sequence (DNA): TGCAGTGCTAGAGAAAACTACGAGCAGTACTTC. It is translated as CSARENYEQYF.

The chain uses TRBV16 and TRBJ2-7, with 10 bases matching TRBD1. Germline CDR1 is KGHSY and CDR2 is FQNENV. Trimming took 3 bases from V and 7 from J; bases not matched to a gene: 9. The CDR3 covers 15 residues. CDR3 sequence (DNA): TGTGCCAGCAGCCAGACGACAGGGGGCTCGGGGGAGCAGTACTTC. Translation gives CASSQTTGGSGEQYF.

The genes are TRBV27 and TRBJ1-2; 10 bases match TRBD1. The ends lost 2 bases at V and 4 bases at J; junction bases unmatched: 7. Germline V gives CDR1 MNHEY, CDR2 SMNVEV (reference sequence). The CDR3 is 16 amino acids. The CDR3 protein is CASSLAWDRGGYGYTF. CDR3 coding DNA: TGTGCCAGCAGTTTAGCCTGGGACAGGGGAGGCTATGGCTACACCTTC.

The V and J genes are TRBV29-1 and TRBJ1-5, with D perhaps TRBD1 (6 bases). Per the germline V gene, CDR1 is SQVTM and CDR2 is ANQGSEA. CDR3 length: 15 amino acids. Trimming took off 2 bases at V and 5 bases at J, with 16 bases between the two ends. CDR3: CSVELSGEEDQPQHF. The DNA for the CDR3 is TGCAGCGTTGAATTGTCAGGGGAAGAGGATCAGCCCCAGCATTTT.

The V gene is TRBV7-8, the J gene TRBJ2-3; TRBD1 aligns across 7 bases. This CDR3 has 16 amino acids. Germline lookup yields CDR1 SGHVS and CDR2 FQNEAQ. After removal of 5 bases from V and 0 bases from J, the junction contained 8 bases not matched to a gene. CDR3: CASSQQTGRSTDTQYF. DNA for the CDR3: TGTGCCAGCAGCCAGCAGACAGGGCGGAGCACAGATACGCAGTATTTT. The variable domain in full, completed from reference TRBV7-8 and TRBJ2-3, reads GAGVSQSPRYKVAKRGQDVALRCDPISGHVSLFWYQQALGQGPEFLTYFQNEAQLDKSGLPSDRFFAERPEGSVSTLKIQRTQQEDSAVYLCASSQQTGRSTDTQYFGPGTRLTVL.

The table lists this clonotype with a few counts. The chain joins TRBV7-2 to TRBJ2-5, with 7 bases that match TRBD1. V dropped 3 bases and J dropped 5; count of bases not matched to a gene: 3. The V gene's germline CDR1 is SGHTA and CDR2 FQGNSA. The CDR3 loop spans 13 amino acids. The CDR3 here is CASSFTGAETQYF. CDR3 in DNA: TGTGCCAGCAGCTTTACAGGGGCTGAGACCCAGTACTTC.

This clonotype was seen more than once but under ten times. The CDR3 here is CASSLYLGEFTDTQYF. DNA for the CDR3: TGTGCCAGCAGCTTATATCTAGGCGAATTCACAGATACGCAGTATTTT. The rearrangement uses TRBV11-2 and TRBJ2-3; D unresolved. Per the germline V gene, CDR1 is SGHAT and CDR2 is FQNNGV. The CDR3 is made up of 16 amino acids. The germline V and J ends were trimmed by 2 bases and 2 bases, with 14 bases remaining between them. Based on the CDR3 plus reference TRBV11-2 and TRBJ2-3, the full variable domain is EAGVAQSPRYKIIEKRQSVAFWCNPISGHATLYWYQQILGQGPKLLIQFQNNGVVDDSQLPKDRFSAERLKGVDSTLKIQPAKLEDSAVYLCASSLYLGEFTDTQYFGPGTRLTVL.

The rearrangement joins TRBV7-9 to TRBJ2-5, with D hard to call. With 11 bases removed from V and 5 bases from J, the gap between germline ends came to 15 bases. The CDR3 covers 12 residues. The V gene's germline CDR1 is SEHNR and CDR2 FQNEAQ (reference sequence). CDR3 coding DNA: TGTGCCGGGTCCCTGGCGGATGAGACCCAGTACTTC. Protein product: CAGSLADETQYF.

This clonotype appeared once. The chain carries TRBV28 and TRBJ1-6; 9 positions match TRBD1. After removal of 2 bases from V and 7 bases from J, the junction contained 6 bases not matched to a gene. This CDR3 spans 16 amino acids. CDR1 MDHEN and CDR2 SYDVKM come from the germline V gene. CDR3 nucleotides: TGTGCCAGCAGTTTAGATACCGGGACAGGGAATTCACCCCTCCACTTT. Protein product: CASSLDTGTGNSPLHF.

The genes are TRBV4-1 and TRBJ2-4; TRBD2 is a possible D gene (6 bases). Germline CDR1 reads MGHRA; CDR2 reads YSYEKL. Trimming took off 4 bases at V and 0 bases at J, with 10 bases between the two ends. The CDR3 loop spans 15 amino acids. DNA of the CDR3: TGCGCCAGCAGCCCATTAGCGGTAGCCAAAAACATTCAGTACTTC. It is translated as CASSPLAVAKNIQYF.

The CDR3 sequence is CSARATAGLGIQYF. Here the CDR3 DNA reads TGCAGTGCTAGAGCCACAGCGGGTCTGGGCATTCAGTACTTC. The chain has TRBV20-1 and TRBJ2-4; TRBD2 might be the D (6 bases). The V and J ends lost 1 base and 9 bases respectively, with 16 bases between them. Germline V lookup: CDR1 DFQATT, CDR2 SNEGSKA (reference sequence). CDR3 length: 14 residues.